The sequence of this TCR beta chain was determined in a study of cytomegalovirus exposure and HLA in healthy donors. Study-level findings and limits: Within an earlier analysis, most TCR beta V segments proved productive either about 87% or about 30% of the time. Among CMV-associated TCR beta chains, most appeared HLA-restricted in a later analysis.

The CDR3 runs to 15 residues. Germline V gene data show CDR1 as SGHRS and CDR2 as YFSETQ. The ends lost 3 bases at V and 5 bases at J; junction bases unmatched: 5. A multiplex PCR was run with 60 Vbeta primers and 13 Jbeta primers. Method: immunoSEQ multiplex PCR; TCRdb's copy keeps in-frame clones and lacks some. The repertoire has just over 200,000 clones, approximately 85% of them found once; the top ten carry approximately 2.5%. Note on this clone: Its specificity is unknown.

At sampling all donors were nominally healthy, likely with unrecorded immune exposures. The origin of this receptor is a woman in her thirties or forties in good health and CMV-seronegative. V gene TRBV5-1 combines with J gene TRBJ2-5; 12 positions agree with TRBD2. Sequenced input: PBMCs. The chain's CDR3 is CASSSTGTSGETQYF. CDR3 DNA sequence: TGCGCCAGCAGCTCTACCGGGACTAGCGGGGAGACCCAGTACTTC. The full variable domain, in which reference TRBV5-1 and TRBJ2-5 provide the parts outside the CDR3, is KAGVTQTPRYLIKTRGQQVTLSCSPISGHRSVSWYQQTPGQGLQFLFEYFSETQRNKGNFPGRFSGRQFSNSRSEMNVSTLELGDSALYLCASSSTGTSGETQYFGPGTRLLVL.